Listed here are 18 T cell receptor beta chains from one sample, sequenced in a study of cytotoxic CD8 clonotypes in ibrutinib-treated CLL. Some clones are missing from TCRdb's copy, which holds only in-frame ones; the method was immunoSEQ multiplex PCR. The sample includes about 200,000 clones, 79% of them seen just once. The material was PBMCs, obtained after 12 months of ibrutinib treatment. These receptors were collected from a human donor with chronic lymphocytic leukemia.

V gene TRBV15 combines with J gene TRBJ1-5; D unclear. CDR3 length: 16 residues. Germline V CDR1 and CDR2: LNHNV, YYDKDF (reference sequence). Trimming took 0 bases from V and 1 from J, leaving 10 bases between them. CDR3 amino acids: CATSRDRLDSNQPQHF. For the CDR3, the DNA is TGTGCCACCAGCAGAGATCGTCTTGACAGCAATCAGCCCCAGCATTTT. Full variable domain (outside the CDR3, taken from reference TRBV15 and TRBJ1-5): DAMVIQNPRYQVTQFGKPVTLSCSQTLNHNVMYWYQQKSSQAPKLLFHYYDKDFNNEADTPDNFQSRRPNTSFCFLDIRSPGLGDTAMYLCATSRDRLDSNQPQHFGDGTRLSIL.

This clone was detected once. The rearrangement joins TRBV4-1 to TRBJ2-7; TRBD2 matches at 7 bases. From germline, CDR1 is MGHRA and CDR2 YSYEKL. V lost 3 bases, J lost 2 bases, and 10 bases stayed unmatched. The CDR3 is made up of 16 amino acids. CDR3 amino acids: CASSQVAGGSPYEQYF. The DNA of the CDR3 is TGCGCCAGCAGCCAGGTGGCGGGCGGGAGTCCCTACGAGCAGTACTTC.

V gene TRBV27 combines with J gene TRBJ2-6; 9 positions agree with TRBD1. CDR1 MNHEY and CDR2 SMNVEV come from the germline V gene (reference sequence). The ends lost 5 bases at V and 2 bases at J; junction bases unmatched: 7. The CDR3 has 17 amino acids. The CDR3 coding sequence is TGTGCCAGCAGTAAGGGACAGGGTTCCGCTGGGGCCAACGTCCTGACTTTC. It codes for CASSKGQGSAGANVLTF.

The chain couples TRBV5-5 to TRBJ2-2, with 9 bases identical to TRBD1. The CDR3 has 16 residues. Per the germline V gene, CDR1 is SGHKS and CDR2 is YYEKEE (reference sequence). Trimming at V came to 4 bases and at J to 6 bases, leaving 10 bases not matched to a gene. DNA for the CDR3: TGTGCCAGCAGCCTTCGCCCGGGACAGGGAGCCGGGGAGCTGTTTTTT. Translating it yields CASSLRPGQGAGELFF. Full variable domain (missing parts from reference TRBV5-5 and TRBJ2-2): DAGVTQSPTHLIKTRGQQVTLRCSPISGHKSVSWYQQVLGQGPQFIFQYYEKEERGRGNFPDRFSARQFPNYSSELNVNALLLGDSALYLCASSLRPGQGAGELFFGEGSRLTVL.

The rearrangement links TRBV6-1 to TRBJ2-7, with TRBD2 matching 7 bases. Trimming took 6 bases from V and 2 from J; bases not matched to a gene: 10. Germline CDR1 and CDR2: MNHNS and SASEGT. This CDR3 is built from 15 residues. CDR3 DNA sequence: TGTGCCAGCAGCTTCACAGCGGGACCGACCTACGAGCAGTACTTC. Amino acid sequence: CASSFTAGPTYEQYF.

This clone was seen a few times. This chain joins TRBV6-7 and TRBJ1-6; no reliable D call. TRBV6-7 is recorded as an ORF, its role being uncertain. The CDR3 has 16 residues. Trimming removed 2 bases from V and 6 bases from J, with 14 bases in between. The CDR3 DNA reads TGTGCCAGCAGTTACAAGGGCCTCCCATCTAATTCACCCCTCCACTTT. Translating gives CASSYKGLPSNSPLHF.

This chain uses TRBV5-1 with TRBJ1-6; possibly TRBD1 for D (6 bases). There are 15 residues in the CDR3. Trimming stripped 2 bases from V and 7 bases from J, with 13 bases between. Germline CDR1 SGHRS, CDR2 YFSETQ. The CDR3 DNA reads as TGCGCCAGCAGCTTCACCGGACAGCTAAATTCACCCCTCCACTTT. As protein: CASSFTGQLNSPLHF.

The chain's CDR3 is CASSWGREVGETQYF. For the CDR3, the DNA is TGTGCCAGCAGCTGGGGAAGGGAGGTAGGAGAGACCCAGTACTTC. The gene calls are TRBV6-1 and TRBJ2-5, with D possibly being TRBD2 (6 bases). V lost 6 bases, J lost 4 bases, and 18 bases lay in between. CDR1 is MNHNS, CDR2 SASEGT, per germline. CDR3 size: 15 residues.

V is TRBV28 and J is TRBJ1-2, with D maybe TRBD1 (5 bases). V lost 5 bases to trimming and J lost 2 bases, with 18 bases between them. The germline CDR1 and CDR2 sequences are MDHEN and SYDVKM. CDR3 length: 16 amino acids. The CDR3 reads CASSAPLRGSNYGYTF. The CDR3 nucleotides read TGTGCCAGCAGTGCCCCCTTGCGGGGCTCGAACTATGGCTACACCTTC.

The chain carries TRBV28 and TRBJ1-4; TRBD1 aligns across 8 bases. Germline CDR1 and CDR2: MDHEN and SYDVKM. V shed 6 bases and J 6 bases; nucleotides not matched to a gene: 12. This CDR3 region has 16 residues. CDR3 protein: CASRQPGQGNYEKLFF. The CDR3, as DNA: TGTGCCAGCAGGCAGCCCGGACAGGGCAATTATGAAAAACTGTTTTTT.

The chain is built from TRBV7-9 and TRBJ2-5; D might be TRBD2 (6 bases). V gave up 6 bases and J gave up 5 bases, with 13 bases separating them. The CDR3 has 13 amino acids. The germline V gene has CDR1 SEHNR and CDR2 FQNEAQ (reference sequence). The CDR3 spells CASREGFAETQYF. The CDR3 DNA reads TGTGCCAGCAGGGAGGGTTTCGCGGAGACCCAGTACTTC.

The chain has TRBV2 and TRBJ1-1; D is uncertain. Deletions cut 0 bases from V and 5 bases from J, with 16 bases between. The CDR3 covers 16 residues. CDR1 is SNHLY, CDR2 FYNNEI, per germline. For the CDR3, the DNA is TGTGCCAGCAGTGAAGCCGGACCCCGGCTTGGGACTGAAGCTTTCTTT. It yields the protein CASSEAGPRLGTEAFF.

The chain recombines TRBV5-1 with TRBJ2-3; no clear D gene. Between the trimmed V and J ends, which lost 0 bases and 1 base, there was a span of 9 bases. Germline lookup yields CDR1 SGHRS and CDR2 YFSETQ. The CDR3 extends over 15 amino acids. The CDR3 spells CASSLVGPGTDTQYF. The CDR3 coding sequence is TGCGCCAGCAGCTTGGTAGGCCCTGGCACAGATACGCAGTATTTT.

The chain carries TRBV9 and TRBJ1-3; perhaps TRBD1 as D (5 bases). The length of the CDR3 is 17 residues. Deletions cut 1 base from V and 0 bases from J, with 14 bases between. The germline V gene has CDR1 SGDLS and CDR2 YYNGEE. DNA of the CDR3: TGTGCCAGCAGCGTATCGTCCCGGGGGAGCTCTGGAAACACCATATATTTT. Translation: CASSVSSRGSSGNTIYF.

V gene TRBV7-2 combines with J gene TRBJ2-7; possibly TRBD2 for D (5 bases). Trimming shortened V by 1 base and J by 13 bases, and 14 bases separated the two germline ends. Germline CDR1 is SGHTA and CDR2 is FQGNSA. The CDR3 loop spans 12 amino acids. The DNA for the CDR3 is TGTGCCAGCAGCTTAGGGAGGTCCCGCCACTACTTC. Amino acid sequence: CASSLGRSRHYF.

This chain uses TRBV6-5 with TRBJ2-5; possible D gene TRBD2, 5 bases. The V gene lost 0 bases and the J gene lost 7 bases, with 18 bases spanning the gap. The CDR3 contains 16 residues. Germline V gene sequence: CDR1 MNHEY, CDR2 SVGAGI. The CDR3 coding sequence is TGTGCCAGCAGTTACTCGACGGCAGGTCCCCGGGGGACCCAGTACTTC. Translation gives CASSYSTAGPRGTQYF.

The J gene is TRBJ1-2, the V gene TRBV10-3; weak D call: TRBD1 (5 bases). The germline CDR1 and CDR2 sequences are ENHRY and SYGVKD. CDR3 length: 16 amino acids. Trimming removed 0 bases at V and 5 bases at J, with 16 bases between. CDR3 loop: CAISESTTVGPYGYTF. The CDR3 bases are TGTGCCATCAGTGAGTCAACGACAGTGGGGCCGTATGGCTACACCTTC.

The J gene is TRBJ2-6, the V gene TRBV27; 7 bases agree with TRBD2. J was trimmed by 9 bases and V by 4 bases; bases with no gene match: 0. Germline loops: CDR1 MNHEY, CDR2 SMNVEV (reference sequence). This CDR3 is built from 12 residues. CDR3 loop: CASSWEGNVLTF. The DNA for the CDR3 is TGTGCCAGCAGTTGGGAGGGCAACGTCCTGACTTTC. The whole variable domain, remainder taken from reference TRBV27 and TRBJ2-6, is EAQVTQNPRYLITVTGKKLTVTCSQNMNHEYMSWYRQDPGLGLRQIYYSMNVEVTDKGDVPEGYKVSRKEKRNFPLILESPSPNQTSLYFCASSWEGNVLTFGAGSRLTVL.